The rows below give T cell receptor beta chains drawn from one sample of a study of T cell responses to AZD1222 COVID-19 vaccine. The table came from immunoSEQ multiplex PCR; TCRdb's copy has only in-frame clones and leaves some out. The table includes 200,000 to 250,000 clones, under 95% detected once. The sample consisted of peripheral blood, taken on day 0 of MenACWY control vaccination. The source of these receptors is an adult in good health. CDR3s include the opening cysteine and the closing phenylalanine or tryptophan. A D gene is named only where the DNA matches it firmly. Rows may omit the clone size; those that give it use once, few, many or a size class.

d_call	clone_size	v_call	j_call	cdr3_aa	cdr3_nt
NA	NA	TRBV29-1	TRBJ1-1	CSVLDGNTEAFF	TGCAGCGTTCTGGATGGGAACACTGAAGCTTTCTTT
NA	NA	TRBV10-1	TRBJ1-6	CASSEGVYNSPLHF	TGCGCCAGCAGTGAAGGAGTGTATAATTCACCCCTCCACTTT
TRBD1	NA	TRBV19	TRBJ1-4	CATYPGQAEGKLFF	TGTGCCACTTACCCTGGACAGGCGGAAGGAAAACTGTTTTTT
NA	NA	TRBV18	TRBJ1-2	CASSTGHLNYGYTF	TGTGCCAGCTCAACGGGACACTTAAACTATGGCTACACCTTC
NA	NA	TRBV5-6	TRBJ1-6	CASSLGFSPLHF	TGTGCCAGCAGCCTGGGGTTTTCACCCCTCCACTTT
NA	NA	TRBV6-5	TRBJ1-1	CASNSGASNTEAFF	TGTGCCAGCAACTCCGGAGCATCGAACACTGAAGCTTTCTTT
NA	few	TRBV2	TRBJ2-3	CASTTSSPPDTQYF	TGTGCCAGCACTACGTCGTCTCCTCCAGATACGCAGTATTTT
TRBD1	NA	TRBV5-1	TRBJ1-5	CASSLQGGGNQPQHF	TGCGCCAGCAGCTTACAGGGGGGAGGGAATCAGCCCCAGCATTTT
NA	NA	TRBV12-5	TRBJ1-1	CASALWGGDTEAFF	TGTGCTAGTGCCCTGTGGGGGGGGGACACTGAAGCTTTCTTT
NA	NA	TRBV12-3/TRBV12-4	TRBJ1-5	CASSFATQPQHF	TGTGCCAGCAGTTTTGCAACTCAGCCCCAGCATTTT
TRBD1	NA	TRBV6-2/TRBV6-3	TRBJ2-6	CASSYSRGGRVGANVLTF	TGTGCCAGCAGTTACTCGAGAGGGGGCAGGGTTGGGGCCAACGTCCTGACTTTC
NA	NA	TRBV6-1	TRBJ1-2	CASSEGGYTF	TGTGCCAGCAGTGAAGGGGGCTACACCTTC
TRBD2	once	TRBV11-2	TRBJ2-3	CASTLGSSGGADTQYF	TGTGCCAGCACTTTAGGTTCATCGGGGGGGGCAGATACGCAGTATTTT
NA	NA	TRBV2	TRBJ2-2	CASSRIPPYTGELFF	TGTGCCAGCAGCCGAATTCCGCCTTACACCGGGGAGCTGTTTTTT
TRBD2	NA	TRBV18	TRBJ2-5	CASSLDSGGRETQYF	TGTGCCAGCTCACTAGACTCGGGGGGGCGTGAGACCCAGTACTTC
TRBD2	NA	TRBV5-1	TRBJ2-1	CASSAGGVYNEQFF	TGCGCCAGCAGTGCGGGGGGCGTCTACAATGAGCAGTTCTTC
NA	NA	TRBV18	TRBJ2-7	CASSPNRGRGYEQYF	TGTGCCAGCTCACCAAATCGGGGACGAGGATACGAGCAGTACTTC
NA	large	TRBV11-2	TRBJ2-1	CASSLAPGYNEQFF	TGTGCCAGCAGCTTAGCTCCGGGCTACAATGAGCAGTTCTTC
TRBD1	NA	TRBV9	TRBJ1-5	CASSVVPVAGQGGMHF	TGTGCCAGCAGCGTAGTCCCCGTTGCAGGACAGGGAGGTATGCATTTT
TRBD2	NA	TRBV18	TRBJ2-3	CASSPSTSGVVDTQYF	TGTGCCAGCTCACCTTCGACTAGCGGGGTGGTGGATACGCAGTATTTT
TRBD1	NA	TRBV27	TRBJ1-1	CASSAGQGGTEAFF	TGTGCCAGCAGTGCGGGACAGGGTGGAACTGAAGCTTTCTTT
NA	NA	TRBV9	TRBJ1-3	CASSVGTVGNTIYF	TGTGCCAGCAGCGTAGGGACGGTGGGAAACACCATATATTTT
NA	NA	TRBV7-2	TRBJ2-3	CASSLAPRDTQYF	TGTGCCAGCAGCTTGGCCCCGAGGGATACGCAGTATTTT
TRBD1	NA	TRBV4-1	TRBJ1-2	CASSPRQGASYGYTF	TGCGCCAGCAGCCCACGACAGGGGGCAAGCTATGGCTACACCTTC
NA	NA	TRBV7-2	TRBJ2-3	CASSFSVGGSPLKTDTQYF	TGTGCCAGCAGCTTTTCCGTGGGGGGTTCCCCATTGAAAACAGATACGCAGTATTTT
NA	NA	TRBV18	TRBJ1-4	CASTDSRNEKLFF	TGTGCCAGTACCGACAGTAGGAATGAAAAACTGTTTTTT
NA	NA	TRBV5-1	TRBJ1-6	CASSLQGNSNSPLHF	TGCGCCAGCAGCCTTCAGGGTAATAGTAATTCACCCCTCCACTTT
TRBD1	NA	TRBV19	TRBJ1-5	CASNGDSRNQPQHF	TGTGCCAGTAATGGGGACAGCCGAAATCAGCCCCAGCATTTT
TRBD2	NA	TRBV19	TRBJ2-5	CASSIAGGQETQYF	TGTGCCAGTAGTATAGCGGGGGGGCAAGAGACCCAGTACTTC
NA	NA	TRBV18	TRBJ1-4	CASSPSGYNEKLFF	TGTGCCAGCTCCCCCTCGGGGTATAATGAAAAACTGTTTTTT
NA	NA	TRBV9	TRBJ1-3	CASSAAGNTIYF	TGTGCCAGCAGCGCCGCTGGAAACACCATATATTTT
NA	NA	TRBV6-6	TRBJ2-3	CASSGQGSSTDTQYF	TGTGCCAGCAGTGGGCAGGGTTCTAGCACAGATACGCAGTATTTT
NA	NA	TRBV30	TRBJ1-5	CAWSAPAPQPQHF	TGTGCCTGGAGTGCCCCTGCCCCCCAGCCCCAGCATTTT
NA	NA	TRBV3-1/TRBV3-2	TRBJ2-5	CASSQELGTRKETQYF	TGTGCCAGCAGCCAAGAACTCGGGACGAGGAAAGAGACCCAGTACTTC
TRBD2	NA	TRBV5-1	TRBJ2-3	CASSLYGAGTSGGPSTDTQYF	TGCGCCAGCAGCTTGTACGGGGCCGGGACTAGCGGGGGTCCGAGCACAGATACGCAGTATTTT
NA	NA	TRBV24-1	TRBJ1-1	CATSDLSRSEAFF	TGTGCCACCAGTGATTTAAGCCGTAGTGAAGCTTTCTTT
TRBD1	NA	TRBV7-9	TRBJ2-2	CASSPRQGKVTGELFF	TGTGCCAGCAGCCCCCGACAGGGGAAAGTCACCGGGGAGCTGTTTTTT
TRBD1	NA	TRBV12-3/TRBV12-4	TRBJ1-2	CASSSQGAHGYTF	TGTGCCAGCAGTTCCCAGGGGGCCCATGGCTACACCTTC
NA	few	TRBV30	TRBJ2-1	CAWRDLSYNEQFF	TGTGCCTGGAGGGACCTCTCCTACAATGAGCAGTTCTTC
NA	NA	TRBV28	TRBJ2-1	CASSLSPYNEQFF	TGTGCCAGCAGTTTATCGCCATACAATGAGCAGTTCTTC
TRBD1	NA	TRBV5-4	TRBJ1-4	CASSLAPGGASNEKLFF	TGTGCCAGCAGCTTGGCGCCAGGGGGCGCGTCTAATGAAAAACTGTTTTTT
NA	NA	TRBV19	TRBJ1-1	CASSIDPQGNTEAFF	TGTGCCAGTAGTATAGATCCTCAGGGGAACACTGAAGCTTTCTTT
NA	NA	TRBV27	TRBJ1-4	CASLTREKLFF	TGTGCCAGCCTTACACGGGAAAAACTGTTTTTT
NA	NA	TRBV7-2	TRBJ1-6	CASSLQGVGGSPLHF	TGTGCCAGCAGCTTACAGGGAGTTGGTGGTTCACCCCTCCACTTT
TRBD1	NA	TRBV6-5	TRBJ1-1	CASRRRDSSTEAFF	TGTGCCAGCAGACGAAGGGACAGTTCCACTGAAGCTTTCTTT
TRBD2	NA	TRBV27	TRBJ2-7	CASSPRGGGGYEQYF	TGTGCCAGCAGTCCTCGGGGGGGCGGGGGCTACGAGCAGTACTTC
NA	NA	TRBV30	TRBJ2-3	CACVPVTDTQYF	TGTGCCTGTGTCCCAGTAACTGATACGCAGTATTTT
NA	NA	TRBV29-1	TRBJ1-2	CSVELNYGYTF	TGCAGCGTTGAACTCAACTATGGCTACACCTTC
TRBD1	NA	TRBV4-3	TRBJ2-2	CASSQVIARDRGTGELFF	TGCGCCAGCAGCCAAGTTATCGCCCGGGACAGGGGAACCGGGGAGCTGTTTTTT
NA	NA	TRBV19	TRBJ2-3	CASSIDTRGGNTQYF	TGTGCCAGTAGTATAGATACCAGGGGCGGGAATACGCAGTATTTT
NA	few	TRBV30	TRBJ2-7	CAWSRWGNEQYF	TGTGCCTGGAGTAGATGGGGGAACGAGCAGTACTTC
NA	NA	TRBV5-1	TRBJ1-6	CASSPNRVNSPLHF	TGCGCCAGCAGCCCTAACAGGGTAAATTCACCCCTCCACTTT
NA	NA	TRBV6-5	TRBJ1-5	CASRKGGSNQPQHF	TGTGCCAGCAGGAAGGGGGGGAGCAATCAGCCCCAGCATTTT
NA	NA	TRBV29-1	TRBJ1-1	CSVLGVPTEAFF	TGCAGCGTGTTGGGTGTTCCCACTGAAGCTTTCTTT
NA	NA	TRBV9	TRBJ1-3	CASRAGYGNTIYF	TGTGCCAGCAGGGCAGGATACGGAAACACCATATATTTT
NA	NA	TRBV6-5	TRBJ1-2	CASTPGPSGYTF	TGTGCCAGCACCCCGGGTCCGAGTGGCTACACCTTC
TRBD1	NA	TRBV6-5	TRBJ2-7	CASSSPPGTGENEQYF	TGTGCCAGCAGTTCCCCCCCTGGGACAGGGGAGAACGAGCAGTACTTC
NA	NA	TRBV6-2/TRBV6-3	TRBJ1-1	CASSLTVNTEAFF	TGTGCCAGCAGCTTAACAGTGAACACTGAAGCTTTCTTT
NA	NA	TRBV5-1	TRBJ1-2	CASSLEGGRDGYTF	TGCGCCAGCAGCTTGGAAGGGGGGCGCGACGGCTACACCTTC